The T cell receptor (beta chain) described here comes from a study of T cell repertoires in cytomegalovirus infection. Whole-study context: Public TCR beta signatures were indicative of both CMV infection and a matching HLA type.

One entry per CDR3 protein, called by TCRdb with MiXCR from the reads. Seen here are roughly 190,000 distinct CDR3 sequences, 8% to 10% observed once, and the top ten hold 4.6%. V gave up 0 bases and J gave up 3 bases, with 12 bases separating them. The CDR3 length is 15 residues. The germline CDR1 and CDR2 sequences are DFQATT and SNEGSKA (reference sequence). Regarding the study as a whole: There were carriers of CMV plus the relevant HLA, and cumulative public TCR beta family frequency identified them. HLA-C-restricted, CMV-specific TCR beta clonotypes were dominant ex vivo.

This clonotype was counted a few times. No antigen is known for it. The sequenced sample consisted of PBMCs. This chain connects TRBV20-1 to TRBJ1-5; perhaps TRBD1 as D (5 bases). The sequence was collected from a human donor in good health (CMV status not recorded). Some clones in this sample may be carry-over from other donors' samples. CDR3 in amino acids: CSARDRGRNNQPQHF. In nucleotides, the CDR3 is TGCAGTGCTAGAGACCGGGGGAGGAACAATCAGCCCCAGCATTTT.